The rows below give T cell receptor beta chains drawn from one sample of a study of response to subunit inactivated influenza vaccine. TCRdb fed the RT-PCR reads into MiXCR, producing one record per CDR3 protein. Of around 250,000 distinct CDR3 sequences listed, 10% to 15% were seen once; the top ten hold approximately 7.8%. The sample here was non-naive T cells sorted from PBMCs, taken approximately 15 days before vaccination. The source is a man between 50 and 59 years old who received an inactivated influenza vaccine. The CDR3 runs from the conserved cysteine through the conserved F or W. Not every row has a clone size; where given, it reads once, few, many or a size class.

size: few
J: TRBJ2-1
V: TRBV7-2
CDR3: CASSLGSFGDEQFF

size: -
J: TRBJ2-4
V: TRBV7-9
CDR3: CASSSRTGANIQYF

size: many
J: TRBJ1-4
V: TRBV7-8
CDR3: CASSGNEKLFF

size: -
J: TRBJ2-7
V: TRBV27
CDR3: CASSRDRGVSYEQYF

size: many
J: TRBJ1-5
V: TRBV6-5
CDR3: CASSYYEKPQHF

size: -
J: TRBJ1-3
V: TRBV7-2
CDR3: CASSLAGATGNTIYF

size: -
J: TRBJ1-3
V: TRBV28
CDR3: CASSLGQGLSGNTIYF

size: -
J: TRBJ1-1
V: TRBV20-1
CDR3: CSGKTQGGSTEAFF

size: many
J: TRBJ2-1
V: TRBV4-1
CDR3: CASSYPGQGLQVGVEQFF

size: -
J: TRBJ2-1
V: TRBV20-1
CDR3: CSARVREHFNEQFF

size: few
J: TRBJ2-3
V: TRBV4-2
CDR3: CASSQDGAGVDTQYF

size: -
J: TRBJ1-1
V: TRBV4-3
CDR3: CASSQGDRGTEAFF

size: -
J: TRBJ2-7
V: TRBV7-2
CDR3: CASTPPAGRGHYEQYF

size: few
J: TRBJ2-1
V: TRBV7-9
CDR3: CASSSDSIPYNEQFF

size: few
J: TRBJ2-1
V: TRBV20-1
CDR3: CSAAEFRYNEQFF

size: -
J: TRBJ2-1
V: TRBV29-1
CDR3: CSVDQINNEQFF

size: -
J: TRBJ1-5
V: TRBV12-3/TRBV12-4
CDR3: CASSLWQGNQPQHF

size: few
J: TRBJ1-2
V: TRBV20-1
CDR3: CSAFDTGGWNGYTF

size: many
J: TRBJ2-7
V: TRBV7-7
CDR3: CASSPMGKAGFYEQYF

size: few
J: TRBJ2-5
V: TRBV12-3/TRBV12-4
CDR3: CASSPGTSGRARETQYF